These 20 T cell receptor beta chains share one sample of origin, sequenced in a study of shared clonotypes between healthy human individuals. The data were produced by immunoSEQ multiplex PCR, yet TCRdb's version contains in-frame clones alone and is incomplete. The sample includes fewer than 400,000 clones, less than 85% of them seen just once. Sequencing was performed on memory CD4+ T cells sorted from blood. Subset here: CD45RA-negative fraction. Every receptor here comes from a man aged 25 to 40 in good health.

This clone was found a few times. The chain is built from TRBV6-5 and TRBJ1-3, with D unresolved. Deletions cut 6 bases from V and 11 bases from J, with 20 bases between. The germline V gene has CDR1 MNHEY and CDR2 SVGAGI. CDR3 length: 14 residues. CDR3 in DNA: TGTGCCAGCAGCCTTGTGGGAACGGGAAGTGCCATATATTTT. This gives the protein CASSLVGTGSAIYF.

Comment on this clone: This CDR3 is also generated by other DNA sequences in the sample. The CDR3 bases are TGTGCCAGCAGTGAGGTGGGGGGCGGAGAGACCCAGTACTTC. Translating gives CASSEVGGGETQYF. The chain combines TRBV2 with TRBJ2-5; D is tentatively TRBD1 or TRBD2 (6 bases each). The V and J ends lost 3 bases and 4 bases respectively, with 12 bases between them. This CDR3 is 14 amino acids long. Germline V gene lookup returns CDR1 SNHLY and CDR2 FYNNEI. The full variable domain, with the rest looked up from reference TRBV2 and TRBJ2-5, is EPEVTQTPSHQVTQMGQEVILRCVPISNHLYFYWYRQILGQKVEFLVSFYNNEISEKSEIFDDQFSVERPDGSNFTLKIRSTKLEDSAMYFCASSEVGGGETQYFGPGTRLLVL.

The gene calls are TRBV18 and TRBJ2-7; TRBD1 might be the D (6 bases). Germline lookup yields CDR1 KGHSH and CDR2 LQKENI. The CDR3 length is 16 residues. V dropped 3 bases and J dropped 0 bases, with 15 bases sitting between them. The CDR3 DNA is TGTGCCAGCTCACCTGTAATAGGACAGCTCTCCTACGAGCAGTACTTC. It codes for CASSPVIGQLSYEQYF.

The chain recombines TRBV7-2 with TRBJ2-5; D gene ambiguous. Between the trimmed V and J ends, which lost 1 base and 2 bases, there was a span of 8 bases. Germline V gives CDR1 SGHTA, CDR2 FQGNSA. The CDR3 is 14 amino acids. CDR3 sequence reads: CASSLDGRQETQYF. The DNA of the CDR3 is TGTGCCAGCAGCTTAGACGGCAGGCAAGAGACCCAGTACTTC.

CDR3 protein: CASSPQGFAEAFF. DNA for the CDR3: TGTGCCAGCTCACCACAGGGATTTGCTGAAGCTTTCTTT. The chain employs TRBV18 and TRBJ1-1; unclear D gene. Germline CDR1 and CDR2: KGHSH and LQKENI. The CDR3 runs 13 residues. Deletions cut 1 base from V and 6 bases from J, with 9 bases between. The full variable domain, in which reference TRBV18 and TRBJ1-1 provide the parts outside the CDR3, is NAGVMQNPRHLVRRRGQEARLRCSPMKGHSHVYWYRQLPEEGLKFMVYLQKENIIDESGMPKERFSAEFPKEGPSILRIQQVVRGDSAAYFCASSPQGFAEAFFGQGTRLTVV.

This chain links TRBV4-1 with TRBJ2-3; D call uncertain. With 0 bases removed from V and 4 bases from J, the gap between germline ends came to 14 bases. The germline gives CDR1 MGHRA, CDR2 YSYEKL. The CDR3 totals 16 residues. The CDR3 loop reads CASSQDQDVWADTQYF. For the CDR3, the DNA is TGCGCCAGCAGCCAAGATCAAGACGTTTGGGCAGATACGCAGTATTTT.

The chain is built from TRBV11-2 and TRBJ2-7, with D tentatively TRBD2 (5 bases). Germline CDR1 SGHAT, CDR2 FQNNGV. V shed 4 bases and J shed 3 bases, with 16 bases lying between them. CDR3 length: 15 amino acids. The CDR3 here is CASSSYGVNFYEQYF. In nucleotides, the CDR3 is TGTGCCAGCAGCTCCTACGGGGTAAATTTCTACGAGCAGTACTTC. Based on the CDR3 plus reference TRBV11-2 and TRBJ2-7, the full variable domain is EAGVAQSPRYKIIEKRQSVAFWCNPISGHATLYWYQQILGQGPKLLIQFQNNGVVDDSQLPKDRFSAERLKGVDSTLKIQPAKLEDSAVYLCASSSYGVNFYEQYFGPGTRLTVT.

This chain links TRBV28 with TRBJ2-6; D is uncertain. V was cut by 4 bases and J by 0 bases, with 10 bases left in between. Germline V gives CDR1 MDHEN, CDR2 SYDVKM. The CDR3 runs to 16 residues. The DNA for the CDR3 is TGTGCCAGCAGTTGGGCCAGGAGCTCTGGGGCCAACGTCCTGACTTTC. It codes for CASSWARSSGANVLTF.

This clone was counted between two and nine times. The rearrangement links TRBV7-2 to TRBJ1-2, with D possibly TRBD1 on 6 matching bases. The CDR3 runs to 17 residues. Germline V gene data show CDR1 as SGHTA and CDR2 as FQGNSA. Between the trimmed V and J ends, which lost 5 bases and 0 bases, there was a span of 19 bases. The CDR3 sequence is CASSPQGHPGANYGYTF. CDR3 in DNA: TGTGCCAGCAGCCCCCAGGGACACCCCGGAGCTAACTATGGCTACACCTTC.

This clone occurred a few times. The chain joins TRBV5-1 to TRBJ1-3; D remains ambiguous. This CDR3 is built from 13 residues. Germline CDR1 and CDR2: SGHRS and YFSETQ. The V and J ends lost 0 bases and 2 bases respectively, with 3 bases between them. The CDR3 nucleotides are TGCGCCAGCAGCTTGGGCCCTGGAAACACCATATATTTT. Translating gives CASSLGPGNTIYF. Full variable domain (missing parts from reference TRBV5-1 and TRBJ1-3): KAGVTQTPRYLIKTRGQQVTLSCSPISGHRSVSWYQQTPGQGLQFLFEYFSETQRNKGNFPGRFSGRQFSNSRSEMNVSTLELGDSALYLCASSLGPGNTIYFGEGSWLTVV.

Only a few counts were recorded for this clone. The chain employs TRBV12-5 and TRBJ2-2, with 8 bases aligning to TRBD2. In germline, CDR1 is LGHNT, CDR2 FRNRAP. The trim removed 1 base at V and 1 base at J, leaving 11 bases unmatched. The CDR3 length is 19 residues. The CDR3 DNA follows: TGTGCTAGTGGTTTGGCCCGGGGGGGAGAGGGACAGAACACCGGGGAGCTGTTTTTT. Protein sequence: CASGLARGGEGQNTGELFF.

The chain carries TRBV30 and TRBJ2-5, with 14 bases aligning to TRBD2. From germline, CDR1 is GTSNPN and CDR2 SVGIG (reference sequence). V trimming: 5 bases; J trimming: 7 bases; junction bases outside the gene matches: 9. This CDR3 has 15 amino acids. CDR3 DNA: TGTGCCTGGGGGACCGGGACTAGCGGGAGAGGGACCCAGTACTTC. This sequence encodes CAWGTGTSGRGTQYF.

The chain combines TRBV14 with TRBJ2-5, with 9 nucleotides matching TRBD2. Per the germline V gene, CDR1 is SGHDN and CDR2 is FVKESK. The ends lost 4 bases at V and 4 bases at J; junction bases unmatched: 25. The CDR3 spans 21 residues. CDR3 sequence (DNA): TGTGCCAGCAGCCTACACCCGAAAGGGGTTAGCGGGAGCTTTAGGAGAGAGACCCAGTACTTC. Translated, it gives CASSLHPKGVSGSFRRETQYF.

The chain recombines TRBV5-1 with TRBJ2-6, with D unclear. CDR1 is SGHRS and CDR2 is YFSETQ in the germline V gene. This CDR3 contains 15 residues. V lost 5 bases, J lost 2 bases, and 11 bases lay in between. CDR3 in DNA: TGCGCCAGCAGTGACTTGGACGCTGGGGCCAACGTCCTGACTTTC. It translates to CASSDLDAGANVLTF.

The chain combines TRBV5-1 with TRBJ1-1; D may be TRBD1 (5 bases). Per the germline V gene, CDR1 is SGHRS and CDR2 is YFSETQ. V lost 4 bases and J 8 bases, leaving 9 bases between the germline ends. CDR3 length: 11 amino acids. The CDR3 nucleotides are TGCGCCAGCAGCGGGGAGGGGGAAGCTTTCTTT. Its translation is CASSGEGEAFF.

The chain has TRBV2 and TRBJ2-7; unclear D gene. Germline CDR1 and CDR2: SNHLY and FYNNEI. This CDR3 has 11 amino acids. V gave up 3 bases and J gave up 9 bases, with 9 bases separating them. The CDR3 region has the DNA TGTGCCAGCAGTGACGAGCCCCTGCAGTACTTC. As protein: CASSDEPLQYF. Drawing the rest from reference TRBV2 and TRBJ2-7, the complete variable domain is EPEVTQTPSHQVTQMGQEVILRCVPISNHLYFYWYRQILGQKVEFLVSFYNNEISEKSEIFDDQFSVERPDGSNFTLKIRSTKLEDSAMYFCASSDEPLQYFGPGTRLTVT.

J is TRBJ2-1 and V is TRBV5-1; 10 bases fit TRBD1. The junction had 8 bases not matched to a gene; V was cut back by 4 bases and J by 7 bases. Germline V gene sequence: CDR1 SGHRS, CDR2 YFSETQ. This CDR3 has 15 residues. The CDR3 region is CASSAGTGVGNEQFF. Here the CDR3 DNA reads TGCGCCAGCAGCGCGGGGACAGGGGTCGGGAATGAGCAGTTCTTC.

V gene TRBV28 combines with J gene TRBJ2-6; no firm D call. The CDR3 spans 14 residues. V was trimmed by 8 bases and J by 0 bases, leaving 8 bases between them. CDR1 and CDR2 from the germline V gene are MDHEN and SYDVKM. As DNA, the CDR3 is TGTGCCAGCGCCTTATACTCTGGGGCCAACGTCCTGACTTTC. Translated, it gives CASALYSGANVLTF.

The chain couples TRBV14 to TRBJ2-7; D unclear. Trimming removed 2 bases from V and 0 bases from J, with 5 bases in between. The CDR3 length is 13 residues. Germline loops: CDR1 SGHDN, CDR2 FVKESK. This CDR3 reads CASSQWISYEQYF. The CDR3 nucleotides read TGTGCCAGCAGCCAATGGATCTCCTACGAGCAGTACTTC.

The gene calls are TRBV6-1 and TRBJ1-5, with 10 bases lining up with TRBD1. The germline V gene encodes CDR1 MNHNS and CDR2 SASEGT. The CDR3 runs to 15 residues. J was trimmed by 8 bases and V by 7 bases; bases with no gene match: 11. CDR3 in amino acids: CASNPGTGVGEPQHF. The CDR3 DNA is TGTGCCAGCAATCCCGGGACAGGGGTCGGTGAGCCCCAGCATTTT.